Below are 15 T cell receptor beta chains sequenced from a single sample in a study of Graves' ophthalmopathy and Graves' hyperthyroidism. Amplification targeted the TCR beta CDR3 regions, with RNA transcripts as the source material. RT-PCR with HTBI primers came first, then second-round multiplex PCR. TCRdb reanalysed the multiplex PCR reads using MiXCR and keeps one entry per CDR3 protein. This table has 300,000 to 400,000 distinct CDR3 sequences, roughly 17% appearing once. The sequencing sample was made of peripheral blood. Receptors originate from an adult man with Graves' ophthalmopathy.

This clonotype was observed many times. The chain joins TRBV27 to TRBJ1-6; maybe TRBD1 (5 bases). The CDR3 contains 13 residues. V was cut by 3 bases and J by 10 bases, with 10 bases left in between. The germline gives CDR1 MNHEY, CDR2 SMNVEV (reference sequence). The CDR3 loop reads CASSLNRMSPLHF. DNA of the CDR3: TGTGCCAGCAGTTTGAACAGGATGTCACCCCTCCACTTT.

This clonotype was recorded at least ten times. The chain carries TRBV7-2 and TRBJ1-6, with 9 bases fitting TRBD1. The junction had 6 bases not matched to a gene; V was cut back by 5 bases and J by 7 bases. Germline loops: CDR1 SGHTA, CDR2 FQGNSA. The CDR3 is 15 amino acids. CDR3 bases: TGTGCCAGCAGCCCGGGACAGGGCCAGAATTCACCCCTCCACTTT. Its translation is CASSPGQGQNSPLHF.

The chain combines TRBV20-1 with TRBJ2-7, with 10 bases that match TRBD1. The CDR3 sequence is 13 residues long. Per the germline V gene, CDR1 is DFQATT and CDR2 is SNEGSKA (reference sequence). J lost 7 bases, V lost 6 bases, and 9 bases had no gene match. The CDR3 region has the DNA TGCAGTGCCCTACGGACAGGGGGGGGTGAGCAGTACTTC. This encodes CSALRTGGGEQYF.

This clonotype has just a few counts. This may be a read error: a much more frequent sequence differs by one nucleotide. The CDR3 protein is CSVVRDSEAFF. The CDR3 nucleotides read TGCAGCGTTGTGAGGGACTCTGAAGCTTTCTTT. The chain joins TRBV29-1 to TRBJ1-1; D is perhaps TRBD1 (5 bases). This CDR3 spans 11 amino acids. Germline V gene sequence: CDR1 SQVTM, CDR2 ANQGSEA. The V end was cut by 4 bases, the J end by 6 bases, with 9 bases between.

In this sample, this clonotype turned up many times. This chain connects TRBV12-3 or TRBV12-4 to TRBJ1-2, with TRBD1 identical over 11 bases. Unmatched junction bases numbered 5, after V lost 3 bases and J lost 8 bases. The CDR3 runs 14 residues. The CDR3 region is CASSFGQGAEGYTF. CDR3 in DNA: TGTGCCAGCAGTTTTGGACAGGGGGCTGAAGGCTACACCTTC.

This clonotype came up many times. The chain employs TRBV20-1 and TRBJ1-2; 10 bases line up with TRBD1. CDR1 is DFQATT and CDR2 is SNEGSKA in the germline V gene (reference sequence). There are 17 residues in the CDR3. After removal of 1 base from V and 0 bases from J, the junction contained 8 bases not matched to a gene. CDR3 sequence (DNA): TGCAGTGCTAGAGGGGACAGGGGCGCAGGTTCTAACTATGGCTACACCTTC. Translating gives CSARGDRGAGSNYGYTF.

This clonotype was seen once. CDR3 coding DNA: TGTGCCAGCAGTTTAGCAGGGGGCGCGTCCGGAAACACCATATATTTT. Translated: CASSLAGGASGNTIYF. The V gene is TRBV12-3 or TRBV12-4, the J gene TRBJ1-3, with 7 bases fitting TRBD1. This CDR3 spans 16 amino acids. With 0 bases clipped from V and 4 bases from J, the junction kept 6 bases outside the gene matches.

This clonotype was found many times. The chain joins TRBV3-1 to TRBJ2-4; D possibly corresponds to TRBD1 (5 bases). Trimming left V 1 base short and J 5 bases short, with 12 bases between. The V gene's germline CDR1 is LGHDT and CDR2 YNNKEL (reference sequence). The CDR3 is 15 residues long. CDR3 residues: CASSQGWGLENIQYF. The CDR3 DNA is TGTGCCAGCAGCCAAGGTTGGGGCCTCGAAAACATTCAGTACTTC.

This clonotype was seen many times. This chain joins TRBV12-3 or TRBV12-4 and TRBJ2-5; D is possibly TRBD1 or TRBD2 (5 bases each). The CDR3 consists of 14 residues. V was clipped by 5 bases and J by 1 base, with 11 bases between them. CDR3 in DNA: TGTGCCAGCAGTGCCCCCGGGGCCCAAGAGACCCAGTACTTC. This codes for CASSAPGAQETQYF.

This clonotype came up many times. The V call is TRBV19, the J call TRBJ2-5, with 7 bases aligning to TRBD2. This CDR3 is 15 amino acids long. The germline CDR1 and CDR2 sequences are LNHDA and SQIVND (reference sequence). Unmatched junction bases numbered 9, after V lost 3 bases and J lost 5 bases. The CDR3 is CASSITARGRETQYF. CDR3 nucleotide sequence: TGTGCCAGTAGTATCACCGCGCGGGGGAGGGAGACCCAGTACTTC.

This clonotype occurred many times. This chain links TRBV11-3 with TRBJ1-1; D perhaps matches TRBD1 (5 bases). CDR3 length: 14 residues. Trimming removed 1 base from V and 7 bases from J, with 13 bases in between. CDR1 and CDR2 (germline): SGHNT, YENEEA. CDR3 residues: CASSLVSGQGEAFF. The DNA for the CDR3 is TGTGCCAGCAGCTTAGTTTCGGGGCAGGGTGAAGCTTTCTTT.

Here the CDR3 DNA reads TGTGCCAGCAGTTTACGTCAGGGAATTCATCAGCCCCAGCATTTT. As protein: CASSLRQGIHQPQHF. V gene TRBV28 combines with J gene TRBJ1-5; TRBD1 might be the D (5 bases). Germline CDR1 reads MDHEN; CDR2 reads SYDVKM. This CDR3 has 15 amino acids. Trimming shortened V by 2 bases and J by 5 bases, and 13 bases separated the two germline ends.

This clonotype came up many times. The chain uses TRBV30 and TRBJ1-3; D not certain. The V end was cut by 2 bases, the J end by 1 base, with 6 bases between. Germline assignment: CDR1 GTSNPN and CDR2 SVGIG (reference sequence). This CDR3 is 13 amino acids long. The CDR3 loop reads CAWSRDSGNTIYF. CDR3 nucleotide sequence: TGTGCCTGGAGTCGGGATTCTGGAAACACCATATATTTT.

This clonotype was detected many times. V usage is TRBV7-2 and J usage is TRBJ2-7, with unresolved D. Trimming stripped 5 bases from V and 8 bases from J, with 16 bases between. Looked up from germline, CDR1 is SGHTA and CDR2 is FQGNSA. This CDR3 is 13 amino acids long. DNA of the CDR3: TGTGCCAGCAGCCCGTCGCCCTCAGGTCAGCAGTACTTC. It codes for CASSPSPSGQQYF.

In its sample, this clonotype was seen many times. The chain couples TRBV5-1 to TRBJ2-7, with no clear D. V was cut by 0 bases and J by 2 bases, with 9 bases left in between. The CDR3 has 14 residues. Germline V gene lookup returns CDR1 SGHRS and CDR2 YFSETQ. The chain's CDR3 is CASSLEAVTYEQYF. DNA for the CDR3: TGCGCCAGCAGCTTGGAGGCAGTGACCTACGAGCAGTACTTC.